The 25 T cell receptor beta chains reported below all come from one sample, sequenced in a study of cytomegalovirus exposure and HLA in healthy donors. The data were produced by immunoSEQ multiplex PCR, yet TCRdb's version contains in-frame clones alone and is incomplete. The repertoire includes around 400,000 clones, about nine tenths of them detected once, and about 0.8% sits in the top ten. Sequenced sample: PBMCs. These receptors came from a woman in her late teens or twenties in good health and CMV-seronegative.

The chain carries TRBV28 and TRBJ2-7, with a weak D call TRBD1 (6 bases). V lost 5 bases and J lost 2, with 19 bases in between. The CDR3 is 16 residues long. In germline, CDR1 is MDHEN, CDR2 SYDVKM. This CDR3 is CASSADGQGNTYEQYF. Written as DNA, the CDR3 is TGTGCCAGCAGTGCCGACGGGCAGGGGAACACCTACGAGCAGTACTTC.

V gene TRBV11-2 combines with J gene TRBJ2-2; 9 bases agree with TRBD2. The germline CDR1 and CDR2 sequences are SGHAT and FQNNGV. The CDR3 consists of 16 residues. V lost 6 bases and J lost 1; bases outside the gene matches: 6. CDR3 residues: CASRKQAGGNTGELFF. The CDR3 nucleotides read TGTGCCAGCAGGAAACAAGCGGGGGGGAACACCGGGGAGCTGTTTTTT.

The CDR3 DNA reads TGTGCCAGCAGCGTGGGACTAGCGGGAGCGGAGCGGACCCAGTACTTC. Protein sequence: CASSVGLAGAERTQYF. The J gene is TRBJ2-5, the V gene TRBV9, with TRBD2 identical over 14 bases. CDR1 and CDR2 from the germline V gene are SGDLS and YYNGEE. V gave up 2 bases and J gave up 7 bases; unmatched junction bases: 7. The CDR3 length is 16 residues.

The chain employs TRBV30 and TRBJ1-1, with D unresolved. Between the trimmed V and J ends, which lost 1 base and 4 bases, there was a span of 10 bases. Germline-derived CDR1 and CDR2 are GTSNPN and SVGIG (reference sequence). The CDR3 length is 13 residues. CDR3: CAWSEDSVTEAFF. The CDR3 DNA reads as TGTGCCTGGAGTGAGGACTCTGTCACTGAAGCTTTCTTT.

The CDR3 reads CASSPLGGKLFF. Written as DNA, the CDR3 is TGTGCCAGCAGCCCTCTAGGGGGAAAACTGTTTTTT. The chain combines TRBV9 with TRBJ1-4, with D possibly TRBD1 on 6 matching bases. The CDR3 runs to 12 residues. V lost 4 bases and J 10 bases, leaving 11 bases between the germline ends. Germline V gives CDR1 SGDLS, CDR2 YYNGEE.

The V and J genes are TRBV27 and TRBJ2-7, with TRBD2 as a possible D gene (7 bases). Germline V CDR1 and CDR2: MNHEY, SMNVEV (reference sequence). The V end was cut by 5 bases, the J end by 4 bases, with 18 bases between. CDR3 size: 15 residues. DNA of the CDR3: TGTGCCAGCAGTCCCCAGGGGTGGGGGGGATACGAGCAGTACTTC. Translation: CASSPQGWGGYEQYF.

The chain uses TRBV5-1 and TRBJ2-7; TRBD1 matches at 8 bases. From germline, CDR1 is SGHRS and CDR2 YFSETQ. The ends lost 5 bases at V and 6 bases at J; junction bases unmatched: 10. CDR3 length: 14 amino acids. In DNA, the CDR3 is TGCGCCAGCAGTCGAGGACAGGGTGTACGCGAGCAGTACTTC. It specifies CASSRGQGVREQYF.

The V call is TRBV28, the J call TRBJ1-2; possible D gene TRBD1, 6 bases. V lost 4 bases and J lost 2, with 11 bases in between. The CDR3 length is 14 residues. The germline gives CDR1 MDHEN, CDR2 SYDVKM. The CDR3 DNA follows: TGTGCCAGCAGTTGGGCAGGGGTCAACTATGGCTACACCTTC. It specifies CASSWAGVNYGYTF.

This chain uses TRBV7-8 with TRBJ2-5; weak D call: TRBD2 (5 bases). The CDR3 is 13 amino acids. The germline CDR1 and CDR2 sequences are SGHVS and FQNEAQ. Trimming left V 3 bases short and J 4 bases short, with 9 bases between. In DNA, the CDR3 is TGTGCCAGCAGCTTCTGGGAGATAGAGACCCAGTACTTC. Its translation is CASSFWEIETQYF.

There are a few counts of this clone. V is TRBV19 and J is TRBJ2-2, with 12 positions matching TRBD1. Germline lookup yields CDR1 LNHDA and CDR2 SQIVND (reference sequence). The CDR3 runs to 15 residues. The J segment lost 7 bases and the V segment lost 4 bases, leaving 4 bases of the junction unmatched. The CDR3 here is CASSTGTGGHGELFF. The CDR3 DNA is TGTGCCAGTAGTACTGGGACAGGGGGCCACGGGGAGCTGTTTTTT.

The V gene is TRBV12-5, the J gene TRBJ2-2; 7 bases map to TRBD2. The ends lost 7 bases at V and 3 bases at J; junction bases unmatched: 17. This CDR3 is built from 18 residues. Germline CDR1 reads LGHNT; CDR2 reads FRNRAP. The CDR3: CASARAGITTRHTGELFF. The CDR3 coding sequence is TGTGCTAGTGCCAGAGCGGGAATAACTACCAGGCACACCGGGGAGCTGTTTTTT.

This clone was observed a handful of times. The rearrangement links TRBV14 to TRBJ2-7; 7 nucleotides line up with TRBD1. The CDR3 is 15 residues long. The junction had 10 bases not matched to a gene; V was cut back by 5 bases and J by 3 bases. The V gene's germline CDR1 is SGHDN and CDR2 FVKESK. The CDR3 bases are TGTGCCAGCAGCGAACGACAGGGTTCCTACTACGAGCAGTACTTC. It translates to CASSERQGSYYEQYF.

V usage is TRBV9 and J usage is TRBJ2-1, with D hard to call. CDR1 is SGDLS and CDR2 is YYNGEE in the germline V gene. Trimming shortened V by 0 bases and J by 7 bases, and 14 bases separated the two germline ends. The CDR3 runs to 15 residues. This chain's CDR3 is CASSVEEYFVNEQFF. CDR3 bases: TGTGCCAGCAGCGTAGAGGAGTATTTTGTAAATGAGCAGTTCTTC. Drawing the rest from reference TRBV9 and TRBJ2-1, the complete variable domain is DSGVTQTPKHLITATGQRVTLRCSPRSGDLSVYWYQQSLDQGLQFLIQYYNGEERAKGNILERFSAQQFPDLHSELNLSSLELGDSALYFCASSVEEYFVNEQFFGPGTRLTVL.

This chain links TRBV6-5 with TRBJ2-7, with D perhaps TRBD2 (5 bases). The CDR3 covers 16 residues. Per germline, CDR1 MNHEY and CDR2 SVGAGI. V dropped 2 bases and J dropped 0 bases, with 14 bases sitting between them. CDR3 nucleotide sequence: TGTGCCAGCAGTTACGCCCCGGACGGAGGCTCCTACGAGCAGTACTTC. Its translation: CASSYAPDGGSYEQYF.

The V gene is TRBV5-1, the J gene TRBJ1-2; the match to TRBD1 covers 8 bases. The CDR3 has 16 amino acids. V trimming: 6 bases; J trimming: 3 bases; junction bases outside the gene matches: 13. Germline lookup yields CDR1 SGHRS and CDR2 YFSETQ. DNA of the CDR3: TGCGCCAGCACCCCTCACTTGATGGACAGGGACTATGGCTACACCTTC. It translates to CASTPHLMDRDYGYTF.

The count of this clone is one. The rearrangement uses TRBV7-9 and TRBJ2-1; tentative D call: TRBD1 (5 bases). Germline loops: CDR1 SEHNR, CDR2 FQNEAQ (reference sequence). Trimming shortened V by 2 bases and J by 6 bases, and 11 bases separated the two germline ends. The CDR3 length is 14 residues. The CDR3 region is CASSLTGVSNEQFF. CDR3 in DNA: TGTGCCAGCAGCTTAACAGGAGTTAGCAATGAGCAGTTCTTC.

The chain has TRBV28 and TRBJ1-5; D gene unclear. Per germline, CDR1 MDHEN and CDR2 SYDVKM. Trimming cost V 3 bases and J 7 bases, with 7 bases left between them. CDR3 length equals 12 residues. The CDR3 DNA is TGTGCCAGCAGTTTCTCGGAGCAGCCCCAGCATTTT. Its translation is CASSFSEQPQHF. The variable domain in full, with the rest retrieved from reference TRBV28 and TRBJ1-5, is DVKVTQSSRYLVKRTGEKVFLECVQDMDHENMFWYRQDPGLGLRLIYFSYDVKMKEKGDIPEGYSVSREKKERFSLILESASTNQTSMYLCASSFSEQPQHFGDGTRLSIL.

V gene TRBV6-1 combines with J gene TRBJ2-2; 7 bases align to TRBD1. Germline CDR1 MNHNS, CDR2 SASEGT. With V trimmed by 10 bases and J by 2 bases, 10 bases remained unmatched. This CDR3 region has 15 residues. The CDR3 protein is CATRTGTVNTGELFF. CDR3 nucleotide sequence: TGTGCCACCAGAACCGGGACAGTAAACACCGGGGAGCTGTTTTTT.

The V gene is TRBV19, the J gene TRBJ2-5, with D tentatively TRBD1 (6 bases). V lost 2 bases to trimming and J lost 4 bases, with 14 bases between them. Germline V gene lookup returns CDR1 LNHDA and CDR2 SQIVND (reference sequence). The CDR3 length is 15 residues. Written as DNA, the CDR3 is TGTGCCAGTAGTATACTGGGGGCCTTGGGAGAGACCCAGTACTTC. It is translated as CASSILGALGETQYF.

V gene TRBV5-4 combines with J gene TRBJ1-2; maybe TRBD1 (6 bases). From germline, CDR1 is SGHNT and CDR2 YYREEE (reference sequence). Trimming stripped 1 base from V and 5 bases from J, with 12 bases between. The CDR3 totals 14 residues. Written as DNA, the CDR3 is TGTGCCAGCAGCTTGAGTCGGGGGGCTTATGGCTACACCTTC. Translated, it gives CASSLSRGAYGYTF.

V usage is TRBV9 and J usage is TRBJ2-1; TRBD1 matches 7 bases. Trimming cost V 3 bases and J 8 bases; bases outside gene matches: 8. The CDR3 runs to 14 residues. Germline CDR1 and CDR2: SGDLS and YYNGEE. CDR3 region: CASSAGGVLDEQFF. The CDR3 region has the DNA TGTGCCAGCAGCGCAGGGGGAGTGTTGGATGAGCAGTTCTTC.

The chain couples TRBV4-2 to TRBJ2-3, with 9 bases fitting TRBD2. CDR1 is LGHNA, CDR2 YNFKEQ, per germline. Trimming removed 1 base from V and 2 bases from J; junction bases left unmatched: 4. CDR3 length: 16 residues. The CDR3 spells CASSQGLAAITDTQYF. DNA of the CDR3: TGTGCCAGCAGCCAAGGACTAGCGGCGATCACAGATACGCAGTATTTT.

V and J are TRBV2 and TRBJ1-2, with D unclear. There are 16 residues in the CDR3. Germline CDR1 and CDR2: SNHLY and FYNNEI. V lost 0 bases, J lost 2 bases, and 13 bases lay in between. CDR3 nucleotide sequence: TGTGCCAGCAGTGAAGCGACCCTTACGGGGAACTATGGCTACACCTTC. Translated, it gives CASSEATLTGNYGYTF.

This clone was detected once. V and J are TRBV2 and TRBJ1-5; 9 bases align to TRBD1. J gave up 7 bases and V 7 bases, and 8 bases lay outside the gene matches. The CDR3 has 14 amino acids. Per germline, CDR1 SNHLY and CDR2 FYNNEI. The CDR3 spells CASNKQGAGQPQHF. In DNA, the CDR3 is TGTGCCAGCAACAAACAGGGGGCTGGACAGCCCCAGCATTTT.

V usage is TRBV28 and J usage is TRBJ2-7, with 7 bases lining up with TRBD1. The CDR3 sequence is 15 residues long. CDR1 and CDR2 from the germline V gene are MDHEN and SYDVKM. Trimming removed 3 bases from V and 2 bases from J; junction bases left unmatched: 7. The CDR3 region has the DNA TGTGCCAGCAGTTTTAGGGGGCAAAGGGCCTACGAGCAGTACTTC. It encodes CASSFRGQRAYEQYF.